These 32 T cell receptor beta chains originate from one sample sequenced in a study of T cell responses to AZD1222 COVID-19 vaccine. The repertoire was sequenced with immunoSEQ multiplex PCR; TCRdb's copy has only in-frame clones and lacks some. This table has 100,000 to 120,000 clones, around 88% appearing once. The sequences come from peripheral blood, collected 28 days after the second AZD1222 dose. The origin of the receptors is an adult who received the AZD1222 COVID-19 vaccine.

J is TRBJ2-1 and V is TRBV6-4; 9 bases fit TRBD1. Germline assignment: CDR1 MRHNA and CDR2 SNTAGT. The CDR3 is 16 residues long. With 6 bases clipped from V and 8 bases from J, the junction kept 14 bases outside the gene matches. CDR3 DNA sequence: TGTGCCAGCAGCCCCACAGGGGGCTGGGGGTCCGATGAGCAGTTCTTC. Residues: CASSPTGGWGSDEQFF.

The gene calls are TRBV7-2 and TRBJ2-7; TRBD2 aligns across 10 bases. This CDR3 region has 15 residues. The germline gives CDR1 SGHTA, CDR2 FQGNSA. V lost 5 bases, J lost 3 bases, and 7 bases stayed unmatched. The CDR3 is CASSQSGGGFYEQYF. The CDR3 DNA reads TGTGCCAGCAGCCAAAGCGGGGGGGGATTCTACGAGCAGTACTTC.

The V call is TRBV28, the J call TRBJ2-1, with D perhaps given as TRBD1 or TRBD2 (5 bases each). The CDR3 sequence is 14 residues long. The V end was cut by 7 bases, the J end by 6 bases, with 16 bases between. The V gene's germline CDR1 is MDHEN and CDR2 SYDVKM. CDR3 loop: CASTPLGERNEQFF. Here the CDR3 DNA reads TGTGCCAGCACCCCCTTGGGGGAGCGCAATGAGCAGTTCTTC. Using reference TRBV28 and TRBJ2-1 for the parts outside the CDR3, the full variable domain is DVKVTQSSRYLVKRTGEKVFLECVQDMDHENMFWYRQDPGLGLRLIYFSYDVKMKEKGDIPEGYSVSREKKERFSLILESASTNQTSMYLCASTPLGERNEQFFGPGTRLTVL.

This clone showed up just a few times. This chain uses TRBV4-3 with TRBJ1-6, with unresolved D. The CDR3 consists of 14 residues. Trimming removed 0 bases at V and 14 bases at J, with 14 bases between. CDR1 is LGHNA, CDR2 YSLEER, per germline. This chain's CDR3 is CASSQDGMTLALHF. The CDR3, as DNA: TGCGCCAGCAGCCAAGATGGAATGACATTGGCCCTCCACTTT.

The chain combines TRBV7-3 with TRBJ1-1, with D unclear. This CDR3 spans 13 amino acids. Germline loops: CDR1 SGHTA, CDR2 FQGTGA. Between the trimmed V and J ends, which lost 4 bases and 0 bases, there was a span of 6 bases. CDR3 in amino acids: CASSSGVNTEAFF. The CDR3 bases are TGTGCCAGCAGCTCAGGAGTGAACACTGAAGCTTTCTTT.

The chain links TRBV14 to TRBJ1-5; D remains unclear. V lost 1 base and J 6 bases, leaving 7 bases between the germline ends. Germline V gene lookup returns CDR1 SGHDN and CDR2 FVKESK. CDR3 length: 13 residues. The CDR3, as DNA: TGTGCCAGCAGCCAAGGGGGTTTTCAGCCCCAGCATTTT. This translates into CASSQGGFQPQHF.

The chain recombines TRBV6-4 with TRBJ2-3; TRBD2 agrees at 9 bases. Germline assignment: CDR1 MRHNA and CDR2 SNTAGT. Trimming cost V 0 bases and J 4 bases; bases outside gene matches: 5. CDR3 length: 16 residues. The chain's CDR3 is CASSDSRGGGADTQYF. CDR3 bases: TGTGCCAGCAGTGACTCGCGGGGCGGGGGGGCAGATACGCAGTATTTT.

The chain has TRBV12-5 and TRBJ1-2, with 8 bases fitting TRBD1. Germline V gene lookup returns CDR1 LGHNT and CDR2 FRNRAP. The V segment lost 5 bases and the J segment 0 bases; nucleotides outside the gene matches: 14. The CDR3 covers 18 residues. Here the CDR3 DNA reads TGTGCTAGTGGTCGCGCCATTCCGGGACAGGAGTCTAACTATGGCTACACCTTC. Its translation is CASGRAIPGQESNYGYTF.

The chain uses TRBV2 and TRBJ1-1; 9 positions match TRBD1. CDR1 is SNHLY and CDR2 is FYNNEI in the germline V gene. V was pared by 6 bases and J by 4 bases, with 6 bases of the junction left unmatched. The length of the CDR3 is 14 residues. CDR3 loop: CASRAGTGTTEAFF. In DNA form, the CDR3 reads TGTGCCAGCAGAGCCGGGACAGGGACCACTGAAGCTTTCTTT.

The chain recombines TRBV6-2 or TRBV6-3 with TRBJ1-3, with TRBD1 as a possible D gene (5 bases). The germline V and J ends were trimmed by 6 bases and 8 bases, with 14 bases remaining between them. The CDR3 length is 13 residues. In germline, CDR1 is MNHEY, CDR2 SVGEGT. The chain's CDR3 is CASSREQGHTIYF. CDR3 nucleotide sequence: TGTGCCAGCAGCCGCGAGCAGGGACACACCATATATTTT.

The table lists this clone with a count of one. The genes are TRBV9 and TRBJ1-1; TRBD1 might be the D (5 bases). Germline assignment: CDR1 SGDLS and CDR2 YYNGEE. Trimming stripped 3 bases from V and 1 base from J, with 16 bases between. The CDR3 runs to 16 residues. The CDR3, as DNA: TGTGCCAGCAGCGGCACAGGCCACGTACCGAACACTGAAGCTTTCTTT. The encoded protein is CASSGTGHVPNTEAFF.

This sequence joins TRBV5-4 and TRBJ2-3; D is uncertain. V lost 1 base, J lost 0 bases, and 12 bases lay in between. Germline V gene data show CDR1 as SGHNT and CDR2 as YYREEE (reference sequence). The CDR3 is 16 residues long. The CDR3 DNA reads TGTGCCAGCAGCTTGAAAGTGGGCTCTAGCACAGATACGCAGTATTTT. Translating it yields CASSLKVGSSTDTQYF.

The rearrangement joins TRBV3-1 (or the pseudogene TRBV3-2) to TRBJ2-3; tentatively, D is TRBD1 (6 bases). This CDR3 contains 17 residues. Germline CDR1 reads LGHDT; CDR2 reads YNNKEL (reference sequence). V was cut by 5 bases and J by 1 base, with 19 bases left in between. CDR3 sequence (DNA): TGTGCCAGCAGCACCCCCGTACAGGGTGTAGGCACAGATACGCAGTATTTT. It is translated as CASSTPVQGVGTDTQYF.

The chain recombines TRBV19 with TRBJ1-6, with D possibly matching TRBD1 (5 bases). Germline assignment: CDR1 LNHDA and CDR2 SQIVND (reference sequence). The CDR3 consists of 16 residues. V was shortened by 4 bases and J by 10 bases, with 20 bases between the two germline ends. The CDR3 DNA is TGTGCCAGTAGTACGGGACCGCAGGACGGGCGGTCACCCCTCCACTTT. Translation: CASSTGPQDGRSPLHF.

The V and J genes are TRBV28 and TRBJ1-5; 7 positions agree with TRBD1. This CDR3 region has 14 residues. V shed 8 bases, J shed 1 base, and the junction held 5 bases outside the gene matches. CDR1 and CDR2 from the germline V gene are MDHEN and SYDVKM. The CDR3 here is CASQGVGSNQPQHF. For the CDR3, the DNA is TGTGCCAGCCAGGGGGTCGGGAGCAATCAGCCCCAGCATTTT.

The CDR3 bases are TGCGCCAGCAGCCAAGATCGGCGCCAGGGAAATTCACCCCTCCACTTT. Translating it yields CASSQDRRQGNSPLHF. This sequence joins TRBV4-3 and TRBJ1-6; D may be TRBD1 (5 bases). The CDR3 is made up of 16 amino acids. The germline V gene has CDR1 LGHNA and CDR2 YSLEER. V dropped 0 bases and J dropped 7 bases, with 13 bases sitting between them.

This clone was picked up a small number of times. The CDR3 region is CASSPPLGGADTQYF. The CDR3 nucleotides are TGTGCCAGCTCACCACCCCTCGGGGGCGCAGATACGCAGTATTTT. J is TRBJ2-3 and V is TRBV18, with D possibly called TRBD1 or TRBD2 (6 bases each). Germline V gene sequence: CDR1 KGHSH, CDR2 LQKENI. Trimming took off 0 bases at V and 4 bases at J, with 11 bases between the two ends. CDR3 size: 15 residues. The full variable domain, its missing parts supplied by reference TRBV18 and TRBJ2-3, is NAGVMQNPRHLVRRRGQEARLRCSPMKGHSHVYWYRQLPEEGLKFMVYLQKENIIDESGMPKERFSAEFPKEGPSILRIQQVVRGDSAAYFCASSPPLGGADTQYFGPGTRLTVL.

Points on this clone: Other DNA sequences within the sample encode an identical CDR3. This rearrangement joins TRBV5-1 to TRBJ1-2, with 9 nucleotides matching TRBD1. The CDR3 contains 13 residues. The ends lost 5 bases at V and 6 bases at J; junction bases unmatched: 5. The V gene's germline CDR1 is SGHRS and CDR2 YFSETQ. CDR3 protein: CASSSDRGNGYTF. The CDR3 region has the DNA TGCGCCAGCAGTTCGGACAGGGGAAATGGCTACACCTTC.

CDR3 sequence: CASSLGAGTRTDTQYF. CDR3 sequence (DNA): TGTGCCAGCAGCTTAGGGGCAGGGACTCGCACAGATACGCAGTATTTT. This chain links TRBV7-2 with TRBJ2-3; D may be TRBD2 (6 bases). This CDR3 is 16 amino acids long. V lost 1 base to trimming and J lost 1 base, with 12 bases between them. CDR1 and CDR2 from the germline V gene are SGHTA and FQGNSA. The full variable domain, completed using reference TRBV7-2 and TRBJ2-3, is GAGVSQSPSNKVTEKGKDVELRCDPISGHTALYWYRQSLGQGLEFLIYFQGNSAPDKSGLPSDRFSAERTGGSVSTLTIQRTQQEDSAVYLCASSLGAGTRTDTQYFGPGTRLTVL.

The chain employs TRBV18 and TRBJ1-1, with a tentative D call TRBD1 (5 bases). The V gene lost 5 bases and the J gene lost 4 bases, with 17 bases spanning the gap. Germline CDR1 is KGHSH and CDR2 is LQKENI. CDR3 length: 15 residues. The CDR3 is CASSYYMEGSTEAFF. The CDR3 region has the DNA TGTGCCAGCTCATACTACATGGAGGGGAGCACTGAAGCTTTCTTT.

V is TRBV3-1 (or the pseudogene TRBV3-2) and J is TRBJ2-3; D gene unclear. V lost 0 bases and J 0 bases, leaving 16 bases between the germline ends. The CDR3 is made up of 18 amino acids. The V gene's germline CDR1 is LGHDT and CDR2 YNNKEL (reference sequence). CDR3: CASSQDRTDDLSTDTQYF. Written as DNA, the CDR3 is TGTGCCAGCAGCCAAGATAGAACAGACGACCTTAGCACAGATACGCAGTATTTT.

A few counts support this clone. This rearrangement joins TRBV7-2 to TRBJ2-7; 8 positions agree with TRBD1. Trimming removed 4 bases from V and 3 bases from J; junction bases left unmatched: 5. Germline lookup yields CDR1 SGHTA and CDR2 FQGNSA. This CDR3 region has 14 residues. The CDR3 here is CASSSATGVYEQYF. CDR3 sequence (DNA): TGTGCCAGCAGCTCAGCGACAGGGGTCTACGAGCAGTACTTC.

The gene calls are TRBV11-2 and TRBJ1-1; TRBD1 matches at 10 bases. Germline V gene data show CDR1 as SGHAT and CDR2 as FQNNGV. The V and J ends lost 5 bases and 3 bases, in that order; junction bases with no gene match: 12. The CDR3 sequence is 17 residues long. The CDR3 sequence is CASSAGTGVFPDTEAFF. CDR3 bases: TGTGCCAGCAGCGCCGGGACAGGGGTCTTCCCGGACACTGAAGCTTTCTTT.

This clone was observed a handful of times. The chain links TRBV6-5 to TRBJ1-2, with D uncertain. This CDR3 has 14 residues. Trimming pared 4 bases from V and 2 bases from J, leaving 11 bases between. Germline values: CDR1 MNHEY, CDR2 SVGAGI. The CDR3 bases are TGTGCCAGCAGTTCTATAGGTGGGAACTATGGCTACACCTTC. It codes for CASSSIGGNYGYTF.

In DNA, the CDR3 is TGTGCCAGCAGCGTAGGTGGGGCAATGGAAACAACCATATATTTT. It codes for CASSVGGAMETTIYF. This sequence joins TRBV9 and TRBJ1-3, with D possibly being TRBD1 (5 bases). V gave up 0 bases and J gave up 10 bases, with 17 bases separating them. The germline V gene has CDR1 SGDLS and CDR2 YYNGEE. The CDR3 contains 15 residues.

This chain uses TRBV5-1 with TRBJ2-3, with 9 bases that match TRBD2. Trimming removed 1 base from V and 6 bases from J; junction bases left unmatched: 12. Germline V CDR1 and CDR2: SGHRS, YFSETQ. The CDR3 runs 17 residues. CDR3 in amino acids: CASSLQPSGVSSDTQYF. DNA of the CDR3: TGCGCCAGCAGCTTGCAGCCTAGCGGGGTTTCTTCGGATACGCAGTATTTT.

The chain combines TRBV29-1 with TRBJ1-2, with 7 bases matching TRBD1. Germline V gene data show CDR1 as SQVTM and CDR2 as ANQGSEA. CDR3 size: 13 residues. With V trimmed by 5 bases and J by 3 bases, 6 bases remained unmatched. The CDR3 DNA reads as TGCAGCGTTACAGGGGCGATGGACTATGGCTACACCTTC. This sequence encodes CSVTGAMDYGYTF. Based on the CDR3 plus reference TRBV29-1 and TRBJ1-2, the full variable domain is SAVISQKPSRDICQRGTSLTIQCQVDSQVTMMFWYRQQPGQSLTLIATANQGSEATYESGFVIDKFPISRPNLTFSTLTVSNMSPEDSSIYLCSVTGAMDYGYTFGSGTRLTVV.

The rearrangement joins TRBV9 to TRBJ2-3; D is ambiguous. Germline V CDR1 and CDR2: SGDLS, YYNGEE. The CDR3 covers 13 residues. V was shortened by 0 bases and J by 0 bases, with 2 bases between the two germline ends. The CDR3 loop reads CASSVDSTDTQYF. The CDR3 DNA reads TGTGCCAGCAGCGTAGACAGCACAGATACGCAGTATTTT.

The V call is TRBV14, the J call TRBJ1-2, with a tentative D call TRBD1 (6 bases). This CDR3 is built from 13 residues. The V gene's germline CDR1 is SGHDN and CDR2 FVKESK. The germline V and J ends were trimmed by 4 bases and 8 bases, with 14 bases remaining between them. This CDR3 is CASSLGGARGYTF. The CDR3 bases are TGTGCCAGCAGCCTCGGGGGGGCGAGAGGCTACACCTTC.

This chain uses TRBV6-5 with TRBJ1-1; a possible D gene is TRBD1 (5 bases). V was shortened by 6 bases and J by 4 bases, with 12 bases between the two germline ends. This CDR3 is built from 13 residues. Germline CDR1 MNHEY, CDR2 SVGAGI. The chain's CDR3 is CASRGVVGTEAFF. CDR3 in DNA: TGTGCCAGCAGGGGGGTTGTGGGCACTGAAGCTTTCTTT.

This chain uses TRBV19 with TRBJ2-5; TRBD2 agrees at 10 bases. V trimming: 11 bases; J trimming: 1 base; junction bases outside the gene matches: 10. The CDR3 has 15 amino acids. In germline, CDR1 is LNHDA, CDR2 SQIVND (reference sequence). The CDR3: CASRGASGGQETQYF. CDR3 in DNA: TGTGCCTCGAGGGGGGCTAGCGGGGGCCAAGAGACCCAGTACTTC.

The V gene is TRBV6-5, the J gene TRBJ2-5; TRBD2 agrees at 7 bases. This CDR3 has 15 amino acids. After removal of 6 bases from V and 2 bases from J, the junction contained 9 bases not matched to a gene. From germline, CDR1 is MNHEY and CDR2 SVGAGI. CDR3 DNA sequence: TGTGCCAGCAGGCGGACCTCACTAGCGCAAGAGACCCAGTACTTC. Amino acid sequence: CASRRTSLAQETQYF.